This T cell receptor (beta chain) stems from a study of T cells in Graves' hyperthyroidism and ophthalmopathy. Study-wide background: Blood from the periphery was taken at initial diagnosis, before any treatment. Study observations and caveats: Ophthalmopathy, which appeared later, was predicted by the model a median 6.5 months before onset.

Clinical symptoms, serum thyroxine and TRAb, thyroid ultrasound and orbital computed tomography were used for the diagnoses. PBMCs were sourced from approximately 9 ml fresh peripheral blood. From RNA transcripts, TCR beta CDR3 regions were amplified. The study used the HTBI primer set for a first-round RT-PCR of the TCR CDR3. TCRdb called the multiplex PCR reads again in MiXCR, with one record for every CDR3 protein. The data contain a few hundred thousand distinct CDR3 sequences, approximately 15% of them singletons. This clonotype has a handful of counts. Its target is unknown. The conserved phenylalanine or tryptophan is not found at the CDR3 terminus, so this likely reflects a read error. The CDR3 is made up of 16 amino acids. The germline V gene encodes CDR1 LNHNV and CDR2 YYDKDF (reference sequence). The ends were cut back, 0 bases at V and 2 bases at J, with 11 bases in the middle.

This receptor was taken from a woman aged 25 to 45 with Graves' ophthalmopathy. The material sequenced was blood. The chain employs TRBV15 and TRBJ1-5; a possible D gene is TRBD1 (6 bases). The CDR3 reads CATSRDYRAGNQPQHS. CDR3 coding DNA: TGTGCCACCAGCAGAGATTACAGGGCAGGCAATCAGCCCCAGCATTCT.